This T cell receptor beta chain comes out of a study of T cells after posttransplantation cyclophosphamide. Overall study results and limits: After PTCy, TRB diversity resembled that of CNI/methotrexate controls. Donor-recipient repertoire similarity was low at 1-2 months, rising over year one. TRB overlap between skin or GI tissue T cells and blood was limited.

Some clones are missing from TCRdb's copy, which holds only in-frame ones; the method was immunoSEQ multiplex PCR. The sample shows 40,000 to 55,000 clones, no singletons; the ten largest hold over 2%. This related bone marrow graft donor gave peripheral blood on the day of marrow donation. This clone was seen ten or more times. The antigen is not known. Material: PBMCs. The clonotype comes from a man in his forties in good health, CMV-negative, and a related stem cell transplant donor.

CDR3 loop: CASSQDFIKAGEQFF. The CDR3 DNA follows: TGTGCCAGCAGCCAAGATTTCATCAAAGCGGGAGAGCAGTTCTTC. The V and J genes are TRBV14 and TRBJ2-1; 7 bases are a match to TRBD2. The germline gives CDR1 SGHDN, CDR2 FVKESK. After removal of 0 bases from V and 10 bases from J, the junction contained 9 bases not matched to a gene. The CDR3 is 15 amino acids.